This T cell receptor beta chain was profiled in a study of metastatic and nonmetastatic thyroid tumors. Ahead of thyroid surgery, no patient had received treatment of any kind. Germline CDR1 is LGHNA and CDR2 is YSLEER. The CDR3 length is 15 residues. This clone was recorded a few times. A much larger clone lies a single base off, so this may be a read error. The sample has other DNA sequences that encode this CDR3 too. TCRdb re-clonotyped the PCR reads via MiXCR. This table has roughly 33,000 clones, more than 15% appearing once. This sequence was found in a female donor with papillary thyroid cancer or a benign thyroid nodule (not recorded which). Some clones in this sample may be carry-over from other donors' samples. The genes are TRBV4-3 and TRBJ2-3; D unresolved. Specimen: blood. CDR3 region: CASSQAKGFADTQYF. DNA for the CDR3: TGCGCCAGCAGCCAAGCTAAAGGATTCGCAGATACGCAGTATTTC.